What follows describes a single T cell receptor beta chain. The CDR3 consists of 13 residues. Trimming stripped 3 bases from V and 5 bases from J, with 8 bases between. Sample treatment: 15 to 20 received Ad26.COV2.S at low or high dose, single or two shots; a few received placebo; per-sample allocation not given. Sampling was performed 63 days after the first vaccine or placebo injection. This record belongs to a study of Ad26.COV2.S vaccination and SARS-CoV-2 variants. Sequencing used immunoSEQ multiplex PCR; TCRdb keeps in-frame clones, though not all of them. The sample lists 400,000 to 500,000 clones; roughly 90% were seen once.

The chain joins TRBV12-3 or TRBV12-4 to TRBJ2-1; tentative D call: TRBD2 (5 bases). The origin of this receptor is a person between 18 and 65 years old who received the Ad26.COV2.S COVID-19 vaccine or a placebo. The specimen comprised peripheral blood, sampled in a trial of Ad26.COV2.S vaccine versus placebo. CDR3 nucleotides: TGTGCCAGCAGTTTCAGAGGGAACAATGAGCAGTTCTTC. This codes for CASSFRGNNEQFF.